This T cell receptor (beta chain) was obtained from a study of shared clonotypes between healthy human individuals. Study overall: Per donor, CD8 memory used one plate, CD8 naive used two, CD4 memory used three and CD4 naive used three. Study outcomes and limitations: Clonotypes which were not shared had lower generation probabilities than clonotypes that all four donors shared.

Points on this clone: Its antigen is undetermined.

Produced via immunoSEQ multiplex PCR; TCRdb's table is partial and in-frame only. The sample has about 2.2 million clones; 90% to 95% are singletons. Germline CDR1 is SGHRS and CDR2 is YFSETQ. The CDR3 covers 17 residues. Between the trimmed V and J ends, which lost 0 bases and 2 bases, there was a span of 15 bases. Positively selected for CCR7, the CD45RO-negative cells used as naive CD8 cells excluded terminally differentiated effector memory CD45RA+ cells. The rearrangement uses TRBV5-1 and TRBJ2-1, with D perhaps TRBD2 (6 bases). The source of this sequence is a man aged 18 to 35 in good health. Some clones in this sample may be carry-over from other donors' samples. The sequencing input was naive CD8+ T cells from PBMCs. The CDR3 here is CASSLGPAGTTYNEQFF. DNA for the CDR3: TGCGCCAGCAGCTTGGGGCCAGCGGGTACCACCTACAATGAGCAGTTCTTC.